A selection of T cell receptor beta chains follows, all from one sample in a study of blood T cell repertoires in COVID-19. Generated by immunoSEQ multiplex PCR, the TCRdb table keeps only in-frame clones and is missing some. The sample consists of around 200,000 clones, 80% to 90% of them appearing once. Sequenced input: peripheral blood. The source of these receptors is a man of 80 years or more with acute or convalescent COVID-19. Both conserved end residues are part of each CDR3. D genes are given only for firm matches. Rows give clone size only sometimes, using once, few, many, or a class for an expanded clone.

>.|TRBV5-1|.|TRBJ2-7
CASSTGTTYEQYF
TGCGCCAGCAGCACAGGGACTACCTACGAGCAGTACTTC
>.|TRBV18|.|TRBJ2-6
CASSPQAGAGANVLTF
TGTGCCAGCTCACCACAGGCAGGGGCTGGGGCCAACGTCCTGACTTTC
>TRBD2|TRBV4-2|.|TRBJ2-7
CASSQDLRTSGSRQYF
TGTGCCAGCAGCCAAGATCTCAGGACTAGCGGGAGCAGGCAGTACTTC
>.|TRBV28|.|TRBJ2-1
CASSLIVAVGQQFF
TGTGCCAGCAGTTTAATAGTTGCGGTAGGCCAGCAGTTCTTC
>TRBD2|TRBV18|.|TRBJ2-1
CASSGTSGSYEQFF
TGTGCCAGCTCAGGGACTAGCGGGAGCTATGAGCAGTTCTTC
>TRBD2|TRBV3-1/TRBV3-2|.|TRBJ2-1
CASSQGVLAGRNEQFF
TGTGCCAGCAGCCAAGGCGTACTAGCGGGAAGGAATGAGCAGTTCTTC
>.|TRBV7-2|.|TRBJ1-5
CASSPGGNQPQHF
TGTGCCAGCAGCCCAGGAGGGAATCAGCCCCAGCATTTT
>.|TRBV19|.|TRBJ1-2
CASSLRLYGYTF
TGTGCCAGTAGCTTGCGGCTCTATGGCTACACCTTC
>.|TRBV6-1|.|TRBJ1-4
CASSEPGSRREKLFF
TGTGCCAGCAGTGAACCGGGATCCAGGAGAGAAAAACTGTTTTTT
>.|TRBV4-2|few|TRBJ2-5
CASSQESGETQYF
TGTGCCAGCAGCCAAGAATCGGGGGAGACCCAGTACTTC
>.|TRBV6-2/TRBV6-3|.|TRBJ1-1
CASSSIAREEGFF
TGTGCCAGCAGTTCGATCGCTAGGGAGGAGGGTTTCTTT
>TRBD2|TRBV4-1|.|TRBJ2-1
CASSQESMGSGRPWDYNEQFF
TGCGCCAGCAGCCAAGAGTCTATGGGTAGCGGGAGGCCCTGGGATTACAATGAGCAGTTCTTC
>TRBD1|TRBV6-2/TRBV6-3|.|TRBJ2-4
CASSPHRQGGNIQYF
TGTGCCAGCAGCCCGCATAGACAGGGGGGAAACATTCAGTACTTC
>TRBD1|TRBV5-5|.|TRBJ2-7
CASSPGTGGFYEQYF
TGTGCCAGCAGCCCTGGGACAGGGGGTTTTTACGAGCAGTACTTC
>.|TRBV4-3|.|TRBJ2-3
CASSQDLRGLGDTQYF
TGCGCCAGCAGCCAAGATTTGCGGGGCCTGGGGGATACGCAGTATTTT
>TRBD2|TRBV7-2|.|TRBJ2-7
CASSLAAGASYEQYF
TGTGCCAGCAGCTTAGCTGCGGGAGCCTCCTACGAGCAGTACTTC
>.|TRBV11-3|.|TRBJ2-5
CASSLDRGFAETQYF
TGTGCCAGCAGCTTAGATCGAGGCTTTGCGGAGACCCAGTACTTC
>TRBD2|TRBV2|.|TRBJ2-4
CASSWTSGRAKNIQYF
TGTGCCAGCAGCTGGACTAGCGGGAGGGCCAAAAACATTCAGTACTTC
>.|TRBV19|.|TRBJ2-2
CASSTPATGTGELFF
TGTGCCAGTAGTACCCCGGCTACGGGCACCGGGGAGCTGTTTTTT
>.|TRBV2|.|TRBJ1-4
CASSEMGVLFF
TGTGCCAGCAGTGAGATGGGAGTACTGTTTTTT
>.|TRBV28|.|TRBJ1-1
CASSSGGRIGAFF
TGTGCCAGCAGCTCCGGGGGTCGTATCGGAGCTTTCTTT
>TRBD1|TRBV11-3|.|TRBJ1-2
CASSPRGQNYGYTF
TGTGCCAGCAGCCCCAGGGGGCAGAACTATGGCTACACCTTC
>TRBD2|TRBV28|.|TRBJ2-5
CASSLGGGIETQYF
TGTGCCAGCAGTTTAGGGGGAGGGATAGAGACCCAGTACTTC
>TRBD1|TRBV19|.|TRBJ2-1
CASSIEGGTAVRNEQFF
TGTGCCAGTAGTATAGAGGGTGGGACAGCTGTCAGGAATGAGCAGTTCTTC
>TRBD1|TRBV7-9|.|TRBJ1-2
CASSPILTGLYGYTF
TGTGCCAGCAGCCCTATTCTGACAGGGCTCTATGGCTACACCTTC
>.|TRBV2|.|TRBJ1-3
CASSSGGSGNTIYF
TGTGCCAGCAGTTCGGGGGGCAGTGGAAACACCATATATTTT
>TRBD1|TRBV7-9|.|TRBJ1-1
CASSFPGGYTEAFF
TGTGCCAGCAGCTTTCCAGGGGGCTACACTGAAGCTTTCTTT
>TRBD2|TRBV27|.|TRBJ2-1
CASSHRTSGNEQFF
TGTGCCAGCAGTCACCGGACTAGCGGGAATGAGCAGTTCTTC
>.|TRBV6-5|few|TRBJ1-5
CASRLRLEEGQPQHF
TGTGCCAGCAGACTCAGACTGGAAGAAGGTCAGCCCCAGCATTTT
>TRBD2|TRBV6-5|.|TRBJ2-1
CASRQTSGGGNEQFF
TGTGCCAGCAGGCAGACTAGCGGGGGGGGGAATGAGCAGTTCTTC
>.|TRBV6-5|many|TRBJ1-5
CASRTQQGNQPQHF
TGTGCCAGCAGAACCCAACAGGGAAACCAGCCCCAGCATTTT
>TRBD2|TRBV7-2|.|TRBJ2-6
CASSREGPTGANVLTF
TGTGCCAGCAGCAGGGAGGGGCCGACTGGGGCCAACGTCCTGACTTTC
>.|TRBV24-1|once|TRBJ1-3
CATSDLNRAAGNTIYF
TGTGCCACCAGTGATTTGAACAGGGCCGCTGGAAACACCATATATTTT
>TRBD2|TRBV4-1|.|TRBJ2-3
CASSQVGLAGATDTQYF
TGCGCCAGCAGCCAAGTAGGTCTAGCGGGAGCCACAGATACGCAGTATTTT
>TRBD2|TRBV18|.|TRBJ2-7
CASSPTFLASGEYEQYF
TGTGCCAGCTCACCAACCTTCCTAGCTAGCGGTGAATACGAGCAGTACTTC
>TRBD1|TRBV28|few|TRBJ2-7
CASRGQGAVYEQYF
TGTGCCAGCAGGGGACAGGGAGCAGTCTACGAGCAGTACTTC
>.|TRBV5-1|.|TRBJ1-1
CASSRDINTEAFF
TGCGCCAGCAGCAGGGACATAAACACTGAAGCTTTCTTT
>.|TRBV6-6|.|TRBJ1-5
CASSYSGQGNQPQHF
TGTGCCAGCAGTTACTCTGGGCAGGGGAATCAGCCCCAGCATTTT
>.|TRBV10-3|.|TRBJ1-1
CAISTGSNTEAFF
TGTGCCATCAGCACAGGGTCGAACACTGAAGCTTTCTTT
>.|TRBV10-3|few|TRBJ2-6
CAIGQRSGANVLTF
TGTGCCATCGGACAGCGCTCTGGGGCCAACGTCCTGACTTTC
>.|TRBV6-1|.|TRBJ1-2
CASSDRALSYGYTF
TGTGCCAGCAGTGACAGGGCACTCAGCTATGGCTACACCTTC
>.|TRBV24-1|once|TRBJ1-5
CATSDLPRSNQPQHF
TGTGCCACCAGTGATTTGCCGCGAAGCAATCAGCCCCAGCATTTT
>.|TRBV6-2/TRBV6-3|.|TRBJ1-2
CASSYLRGPGGYTF
TGTGCCAGCAGTTACCTCAGGGGCCCGGGTGGCTACACCTTC
>.|TRBV3-1/TRBV3-2|.|TRBJ2-3
CASSQEAGSTPQYF
TGTGCCAGCAGCCAAGAGGCCGGGTCCACTCCGCAGTATTTT
>TRBD1|TRBV10-3|few|TRBJ1-6
CAISVGQELNSPLHF
TGTGCCATCAGTGTTGGACAGGAACTAAATTCACCCCTCCACTTT
>TRBD2|TRBV5-1|.|TRBJ2-1
CATRSLGGVYNEQFF
TGCGCCACCCGCTCTTTGGGGGGGGTCTACAATGAGCAGTTCTTC
>.|TRBV18|.|TRBJ2-5
CASSPQAGDQETQYF
TGTGCCAGCTCACCCCAAGCCGGGGACCAAGAGACCCAGTACTTC
>.|TRBV4-3|.|TRBJ1-4
CASRKVGSGNEKLFF
TGCGCCAGCAGAAAAGTGGGGTCGGGGAATGAAAAACTGTTTTTT
>TRBD1|TRBV7-2|.|TRBJ2-1
CASSLGSTGGYSYNEQFF
TGTGCCAGCAGCTTAGGGAGCACAGGGGGGTACTCCTACAATGAGCAGTTCTTC
>TRBD2|TRBV24-1|.|TRBJ2-3
CATSRPGLADSSTDTQYF
TGTGCCACCAGCCGTCCGGGACTAGCGGATTCTAGCACAGATACGCAGTATTTT
>TRBD1|TRBV7-6|.|TRBJ2-2
CASSRTTGVNTGELFF
TGTGCCAGCAGCCGAACGACAGGGGTGAACACCGGGGAGCTGTTTTTT
>.|TRBV19|.|TRBJ1-3
CASTQAGLPGNTIYF
TGTGCCAGTACCCAAGCGGGGCTCCCTGGAAACACCATATATTTT
>.|TRBV5-1|.|TRBJ2-2
CASSRGTETGELFF
TGCGCCAGCAGCCGCGGGACGGAGACCGGGGAGCTGTTTTTT
>.|TRBV6-6|.|TRBJ1-3
CASSSLRNTLYF
TGTGCCAGCAGTAGTCTCAGAAACACCTTATATTTT
>TRBD2|TRBV7-2|.|TRBJ2-1
CASSTYQRESGDEQFF
TGTGCCAGCAGCACCTATCAGCGGGAGAGCGGGGATGAGCAGTTCTTC
>TRBD1|TRBV7-2|.|TRBJ1-1
CASSLARQGPNTEAFF
TGTGCCAGCAGCTTAGCCCGACAGGGTCCGAACACTGAAGCTTTCTTT
>TRBD2|TRBV7-6|.|TRBJ2-7
CASSLGHSGLTYEQYF
TGTGCCAGCAGCTTAGGACATAGCGGGCTTACCTACGAGCAGTACTTC